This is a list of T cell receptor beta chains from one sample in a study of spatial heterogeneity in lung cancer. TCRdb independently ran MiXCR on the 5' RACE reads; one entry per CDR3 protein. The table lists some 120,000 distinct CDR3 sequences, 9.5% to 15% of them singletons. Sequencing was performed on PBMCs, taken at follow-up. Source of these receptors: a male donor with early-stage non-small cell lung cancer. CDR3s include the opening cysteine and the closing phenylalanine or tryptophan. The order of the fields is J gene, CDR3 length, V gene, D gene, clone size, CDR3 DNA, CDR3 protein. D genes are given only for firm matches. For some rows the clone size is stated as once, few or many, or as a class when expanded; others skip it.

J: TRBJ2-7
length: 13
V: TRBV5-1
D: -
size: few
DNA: TGCGCCAGCAGCGCCAGGGTGGGCTACGAGCAGTACTTC
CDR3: CASSARVGYEQYF

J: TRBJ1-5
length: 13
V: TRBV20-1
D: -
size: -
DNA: TGCAGTGCCAGGTCAGGGTTCGGGCAGCCCCAGCATTTT
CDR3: CSARSGFGQPQHF

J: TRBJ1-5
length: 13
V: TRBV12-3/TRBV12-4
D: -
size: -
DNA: TGTGCCAGCAAACGTCGATCGGGACAGCCCCAGCATTTT
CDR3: CASKRRSGQPQHF

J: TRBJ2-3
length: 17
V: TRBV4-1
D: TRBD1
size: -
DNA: TGCGCCAGCAGCCGGGATTGGGGCGGGACAGGGACAGATACGCAGTATTTT
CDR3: CASSRDWGGTGTDTQYF

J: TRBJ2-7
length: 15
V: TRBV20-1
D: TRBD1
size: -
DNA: TGCAGTGCTCTTAACAGGGGTCCAGGCACCTACGAGCAGTACTTC
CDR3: CSALNRGPGTYEQYF

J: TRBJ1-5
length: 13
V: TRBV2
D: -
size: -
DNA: TGTGCCAGCAGTGACGGGGGGTATCAGCCCCAGCATTTT
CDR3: CASSDGGYQPQHF

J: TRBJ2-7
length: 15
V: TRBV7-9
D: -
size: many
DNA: TGTGCCAGCAGCTTAGGGGGGTCAGGGACCTACGAGCAGTACTTC
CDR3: CASSLGGSGTYEQYF

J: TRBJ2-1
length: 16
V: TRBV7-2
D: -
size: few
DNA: TGTGCCAGCAGCCGAGTAGCGAGAAGCTCCTACAATGAGCAGTTCTTC
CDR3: CASSRVARSSYNEQFF

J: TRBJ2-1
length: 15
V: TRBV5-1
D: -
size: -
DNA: TGCGCCAGCAGCCCTTCGACCAGCTCCTACAATGAGCAGTTCTTC
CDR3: CASSPSTSSYNEQFF

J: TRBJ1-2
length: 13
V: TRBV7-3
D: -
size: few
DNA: TGTGCCAGCAGCCCCGACCCGGGAGGTGGCTACACCTTC
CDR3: CASSPDPGGGYTF

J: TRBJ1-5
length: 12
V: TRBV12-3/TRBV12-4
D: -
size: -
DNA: TGTGCCAGCAGCCTATACAATCAGCCCCAGCATTTT
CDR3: CASSLYNQPQHF

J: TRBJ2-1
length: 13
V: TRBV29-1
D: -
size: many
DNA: TGCAGCGTTAATGGAAGGCCCAGCAATGAGCAGTTCTTC
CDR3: CSVNGRPSNEQFF

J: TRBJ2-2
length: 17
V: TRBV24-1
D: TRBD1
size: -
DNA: TGTGCCACCAGTGGGGACAGGGGGCGACGGAACACCGGGGAGCTGTTTTTT
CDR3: CATSGDRGRRNTGELFF

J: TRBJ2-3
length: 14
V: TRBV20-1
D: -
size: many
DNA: TGCAGTGCTAGGAGTGGGGGCCGCATAGATACGCAGTATTTT
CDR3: CSARSGGRIDTQYF

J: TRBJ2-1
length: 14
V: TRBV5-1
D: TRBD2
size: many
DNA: TGCGCCAGCAGCTTGGGGACTAGCCCCGATGAGCAGTTCTTC
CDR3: CASSLGTSPDEQFF

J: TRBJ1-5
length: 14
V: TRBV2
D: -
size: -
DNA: TGTGCCAGCAGGACTGTTGGACAGAATAAGCCCCAGCATTTT
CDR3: CASRTVGQNKPQHF

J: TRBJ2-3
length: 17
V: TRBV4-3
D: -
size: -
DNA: TGCGCCAGCAGCCAAGATCTGGCAGGGGGGAGCACAGATACGCAGTATTTT
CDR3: CASSQDLAGGSTDTQYF

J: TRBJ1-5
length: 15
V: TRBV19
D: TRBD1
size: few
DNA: TGTGCCAGTAGTACTCTGACAGGGCCCAATCAGCCCCAGCATTTT
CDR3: CASSTLTGPNQPQHF

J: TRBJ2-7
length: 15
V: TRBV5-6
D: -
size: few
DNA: TGTGCCAGCAGCTTGTGGGGAGCCTCCTCCTACGAGCAGTACTTC
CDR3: CASSLWGASSYEQYF

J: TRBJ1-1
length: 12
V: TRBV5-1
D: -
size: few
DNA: TGCGCCAGCAGCTTCCAGGGTACTGAAGCTTTCTTT
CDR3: CASSFQGTEAFF

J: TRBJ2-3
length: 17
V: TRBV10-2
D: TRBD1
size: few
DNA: TGCGCCAGCAGTGAGTCGGGGACAGGTAGTCGCACAGATACGCAGTATTTT
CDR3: CASSESGTGSRTDTQYF

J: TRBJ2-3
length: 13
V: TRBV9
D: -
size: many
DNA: TGTGCCAGCAGCCTTTCGACCACAGATACGCAGTATTTT
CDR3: CASSLSTTDTQYF

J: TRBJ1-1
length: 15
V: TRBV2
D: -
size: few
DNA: TGTGCCAGCAGTATCGGCCGAGGGCCCTTTGAGGGAGCTTTCTTT
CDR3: CASSIGRGPFEGAFF

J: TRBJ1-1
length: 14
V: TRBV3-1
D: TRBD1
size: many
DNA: TGTGCCAGCAGGCACAGGGGGCCGAACACTGAAGCTTTCTTT
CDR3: CASRHRGPNTEAFF

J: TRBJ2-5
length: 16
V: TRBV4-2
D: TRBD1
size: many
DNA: TGTGCCAGCAGCCAAGCCGGGACAGGGGGCGAAGAGACCCAGTACTTC
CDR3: CASSQAGTGGEETQYF

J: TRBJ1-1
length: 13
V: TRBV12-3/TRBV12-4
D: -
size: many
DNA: TGTGCCAGCCTCGACAGTCTGAACACTGAAGCTTTCTTT
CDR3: CASLDSLNTEAFF

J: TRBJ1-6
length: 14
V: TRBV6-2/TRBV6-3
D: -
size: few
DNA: TGTGCCAGCAGTCTCGGGTTCTATAATTCACCCCTCCACTTT
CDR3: CASSLGFYNSPLHF

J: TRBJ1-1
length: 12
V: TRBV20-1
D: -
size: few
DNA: TGCAGTGCTAGAGGCGAAGAGACCGAAGCTTTCTTT
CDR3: CSARGEETEAFF

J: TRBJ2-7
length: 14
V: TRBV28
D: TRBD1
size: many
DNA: TGTGCCAGCAGTTCCCTGGGACAGGGCTACGAGCAGTACTTC
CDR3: CASSSLGQGYEQYF

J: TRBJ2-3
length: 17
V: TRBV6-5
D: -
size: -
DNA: TGTGCCAGCAGTTACGGTTCCCGGCCTAGCTCTATAGATACGCAGTATTTT
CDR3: CASSYGSRPSSIDTQYF

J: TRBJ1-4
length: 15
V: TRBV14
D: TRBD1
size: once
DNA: TGTGCCAGCAGCCCGCGGCGGCAGGGGGATGAAAAACTGTTTTTT
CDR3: CASSPRRQGDEKLFF

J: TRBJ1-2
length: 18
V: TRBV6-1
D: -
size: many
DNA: TGTGCCAGCAGTGAACTAGGCAGGGACCTATTGACCCTCTATGGCTACACCTTC
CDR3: CASSELGRDLLTLYGYTF